This T cell receptor beta chain was profiled in a study of neurological immune-mediated disorders. Overall study: Relapsing-remitting forms accounted for about 90% of the roughly 34 multiple sclerosis patients and secondary progressive forms for 3. Points from the study as a whole: Whereas HTLV-1-associated myelopathy showed the most TCR clonal expansion, multiple sclerosis showed the least, with levels below those of healthy controls.

The T cells used for sorted libraries numbered 1 million, either CD4+ or CD8+. This CDR3 region has 14 residues. Per the germline V gene, CDR1 is SGHRS and CDR2 is YFSETQ. V trimming: 1 base; J trimming: 4 bases; junction bases outside the gene matches: 1. 5'RACE with 10-nucleotide random UMIs produced the cDNA. Via MiXCR, TCRdb re-called the 5' RACE reads, giving one row per CDR3 protein. This table holds tens of thousands of distinct CDR3 sequences, under 4.5% found once. This clonotype was counted many times. Its matching antigen is unknown. Sample: CD4+ T cells from blood. The sequence came from a woman aged 40-49 years with multiple sclerosis. This chain connects TRBV5-1 to TRBJ2-2; 7 nucleotides agree with TRBD1. CDR3 bases: TGCGCCAGCAGCTTGACAGGGGTCACCGGGGAGCTGTTTTTT. It is translated as CASSLTGVTGELFF.